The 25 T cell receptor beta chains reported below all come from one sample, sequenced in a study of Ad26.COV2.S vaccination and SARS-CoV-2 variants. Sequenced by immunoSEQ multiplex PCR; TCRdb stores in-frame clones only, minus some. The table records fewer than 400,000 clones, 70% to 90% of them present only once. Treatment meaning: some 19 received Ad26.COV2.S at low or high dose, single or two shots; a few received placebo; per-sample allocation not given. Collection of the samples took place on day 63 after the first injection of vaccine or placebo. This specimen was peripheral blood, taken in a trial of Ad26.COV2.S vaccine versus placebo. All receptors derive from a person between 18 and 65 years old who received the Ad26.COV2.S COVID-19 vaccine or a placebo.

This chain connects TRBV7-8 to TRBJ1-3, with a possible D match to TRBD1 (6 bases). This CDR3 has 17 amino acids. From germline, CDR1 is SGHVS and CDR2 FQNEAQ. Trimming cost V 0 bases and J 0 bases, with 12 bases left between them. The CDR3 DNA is TGTGCCAGCAGCTTAGCGCTAAGGGGGAGCTCTGGAAACACCATATATTTT. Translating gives CASSLALRGSSGNTIYF.

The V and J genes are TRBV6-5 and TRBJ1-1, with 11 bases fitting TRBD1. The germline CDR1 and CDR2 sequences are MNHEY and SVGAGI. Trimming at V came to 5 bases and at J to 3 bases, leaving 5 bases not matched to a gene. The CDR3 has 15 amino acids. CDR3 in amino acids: CASSTTGQGDTEAFF. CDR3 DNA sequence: TGTGCCAGCAGTACCACGGGACAGGGGGACACTGAAGCTTTCTTT.

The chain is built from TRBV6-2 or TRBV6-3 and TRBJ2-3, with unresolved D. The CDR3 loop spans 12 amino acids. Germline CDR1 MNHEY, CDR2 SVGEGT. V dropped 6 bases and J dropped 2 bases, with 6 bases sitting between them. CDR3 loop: CASSPATDTQYF. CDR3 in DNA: TGTGCCAGCAGCCCGGCCACAGATACGCAGTATTTT.

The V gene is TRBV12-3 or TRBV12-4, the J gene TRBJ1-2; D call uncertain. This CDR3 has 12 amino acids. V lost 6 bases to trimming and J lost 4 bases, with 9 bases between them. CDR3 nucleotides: TGTGCCAGCAGGCCGGGGTCCTATGGCTACACCTTC. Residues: CASRPGSYGYTF.

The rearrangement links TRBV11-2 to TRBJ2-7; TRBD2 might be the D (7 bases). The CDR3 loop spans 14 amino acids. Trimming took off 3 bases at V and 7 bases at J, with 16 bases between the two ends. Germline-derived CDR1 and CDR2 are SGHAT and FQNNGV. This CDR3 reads CASSLRGGLREQYF. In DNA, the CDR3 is TGTGCCAGCAGCTTGAGGGGGGGGTTGCGGGAGCAGTACTTC.

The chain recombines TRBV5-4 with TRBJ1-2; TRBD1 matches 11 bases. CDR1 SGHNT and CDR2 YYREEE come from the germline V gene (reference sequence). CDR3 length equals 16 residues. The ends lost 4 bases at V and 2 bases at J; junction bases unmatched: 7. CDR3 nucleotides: TGTGCCAGCAGCCCACACTGGACAGGGGGCAACTATGGCTACACCTTC. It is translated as CASSPHWTGGNYGYTF.

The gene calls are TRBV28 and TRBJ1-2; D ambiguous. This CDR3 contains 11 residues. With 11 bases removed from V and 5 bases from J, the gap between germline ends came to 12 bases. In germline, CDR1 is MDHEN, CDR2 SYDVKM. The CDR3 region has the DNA TGTGCCTGTGTTGGCGGGTATGGCTACACCTTC. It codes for CACVGGYGYTF.

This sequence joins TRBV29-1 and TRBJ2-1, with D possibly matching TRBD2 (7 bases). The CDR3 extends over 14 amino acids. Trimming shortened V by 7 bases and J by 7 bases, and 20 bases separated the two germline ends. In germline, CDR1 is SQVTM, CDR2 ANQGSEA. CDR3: CSGQEGGLMNEQFF. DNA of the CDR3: TGCAGCGGCCAGGAGGGGGGGCTTATGAATGAGCAGTTCTTC.

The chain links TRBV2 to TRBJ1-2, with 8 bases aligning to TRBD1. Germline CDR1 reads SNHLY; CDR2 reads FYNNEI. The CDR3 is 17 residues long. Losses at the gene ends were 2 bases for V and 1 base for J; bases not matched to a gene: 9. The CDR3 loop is CASSETLGQGYNYGYTF. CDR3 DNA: TGTGCCAGCAGTGAAACCCTTGGACAGGGTTATAACTATGGCTACACCTTC.

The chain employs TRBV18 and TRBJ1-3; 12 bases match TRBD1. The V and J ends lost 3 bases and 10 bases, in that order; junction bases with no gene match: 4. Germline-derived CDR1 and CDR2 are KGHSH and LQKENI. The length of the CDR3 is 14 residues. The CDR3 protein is CASSPGQGATTIYF. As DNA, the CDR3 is TGTGCCAGCTCACCGGGACAGGGGGCAACGACCATATATTTT. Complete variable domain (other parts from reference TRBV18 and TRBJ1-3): NAGVMQNPRHLVRRRGQEARLRCSPMKGHSHVYWYRQLPEEGLKFMVYLQKENIIDESGMPKERFSAEFPKEGPSILRIQQVVRGDSAAYFCASSPGQGATTIYFGEGSWLTVV.

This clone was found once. The CDR3 here is CASSLGQGAAEQFF. CDR3 nucleotides: TGCGCCAGCAGCCTCGGACAGGGGGCAGCTGAGCAGTTCTTC. This rearrangement joins TRBV5-1 to TRBJ2-1; 11 positions agree with TRBD1. J gave up 9 bases and V 4 bases, and 6 bases lay outside the gene matches. Germline lookup yields CDR1 SGHRS and CDR2 YFSETQ. The CDR3 covers 14 residues.

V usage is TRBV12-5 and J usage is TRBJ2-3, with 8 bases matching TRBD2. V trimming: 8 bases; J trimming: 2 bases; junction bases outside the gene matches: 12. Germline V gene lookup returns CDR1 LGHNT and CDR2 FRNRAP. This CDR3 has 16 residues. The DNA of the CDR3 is TGTGCTAGTCAGTTTCGGGGGGGAAGTTACACAGATACGCAGTATTTT. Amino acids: CASQFRGGSYTDTQYF.

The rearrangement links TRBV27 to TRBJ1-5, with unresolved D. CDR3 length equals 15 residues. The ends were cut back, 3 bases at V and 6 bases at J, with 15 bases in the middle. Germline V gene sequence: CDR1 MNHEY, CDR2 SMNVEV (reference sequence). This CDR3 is CASSFGLPGVQPQHF. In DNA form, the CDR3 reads TGTGCCAGCAGTTTTGGGCTCCCCGGGGTTCAGCCCCAGCATTTT.

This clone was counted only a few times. The CDR3 reads CASKTVNTEAFF. The CDR3 DNA sequence: TGTGCCAGCAAAACAGTGAACACTGAAGCTTTCTTT. The V call is TRBV3-1 (or the pseudogene TRBV3-2), the J call TRBJ1-1, with D uncertain. The CDR3 consists of 12 residues. Trimming cost V 7 bases and J 0 bases, with 6 bases left between them. Looked up from germline, CDR1 is LGHDT and CDR2 is YNNKEL (reference sequence).

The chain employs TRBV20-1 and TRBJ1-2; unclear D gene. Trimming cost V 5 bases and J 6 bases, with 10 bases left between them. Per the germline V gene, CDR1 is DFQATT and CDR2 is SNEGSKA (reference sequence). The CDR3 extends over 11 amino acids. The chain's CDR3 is CSAGRENGYTF. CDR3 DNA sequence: TGCAGTGCTGGCCGGGAGAATGGCTACACCTTC.

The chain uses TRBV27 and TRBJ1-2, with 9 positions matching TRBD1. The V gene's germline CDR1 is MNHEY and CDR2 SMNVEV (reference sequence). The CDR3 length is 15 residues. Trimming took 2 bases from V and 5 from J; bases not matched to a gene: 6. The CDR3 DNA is TGTGCCAGCAGTTTAGCGGGACAGGGTTCTTATGGCTACACCTTC. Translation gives CASSLAGQGSYGYTF.

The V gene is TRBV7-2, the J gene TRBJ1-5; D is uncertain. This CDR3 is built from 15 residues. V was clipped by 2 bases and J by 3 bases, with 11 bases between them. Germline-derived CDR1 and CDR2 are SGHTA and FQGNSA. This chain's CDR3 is CASSLNSANNQPQHF. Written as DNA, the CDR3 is TGTGCCAGCAGCTTAAATTCCGCTAACAATCAGCCCCAGCATTTT.

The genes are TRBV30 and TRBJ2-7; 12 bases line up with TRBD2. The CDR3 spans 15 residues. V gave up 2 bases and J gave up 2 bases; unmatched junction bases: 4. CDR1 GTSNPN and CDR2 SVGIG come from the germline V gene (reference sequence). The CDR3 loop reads CAWSPGLAGTYEQYF. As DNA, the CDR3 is TGTGCCTGGAGTCCCGGACTAGCGGGGACCTACGAGCAGTACTTC.

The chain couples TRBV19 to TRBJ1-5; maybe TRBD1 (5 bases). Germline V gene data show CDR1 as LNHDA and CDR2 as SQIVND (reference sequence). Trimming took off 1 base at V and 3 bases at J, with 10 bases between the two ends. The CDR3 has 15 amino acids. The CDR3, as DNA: TGTGCCAGTAGTATAGGTGGAGGGGTCAATCAGCCCCAGCATTTT. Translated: CASSIGGGVNQPQHF.

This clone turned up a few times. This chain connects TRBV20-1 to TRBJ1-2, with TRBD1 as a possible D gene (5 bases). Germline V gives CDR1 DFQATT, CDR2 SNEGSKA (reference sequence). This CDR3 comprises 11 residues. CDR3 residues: CSSSPGGGYTF. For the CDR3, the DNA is TGCAGCTCCAGTCCCGGGGGTGGCTACACCTTC.

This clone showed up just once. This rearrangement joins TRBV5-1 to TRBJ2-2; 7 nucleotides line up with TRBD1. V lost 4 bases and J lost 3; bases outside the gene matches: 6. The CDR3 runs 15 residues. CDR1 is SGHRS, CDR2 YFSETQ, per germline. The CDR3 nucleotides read TGCGCCAGCAGCCCCCAGGGGGTGCACACCGGGGAGCTGTTTTTT. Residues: CASSPQGVHTGELFF.

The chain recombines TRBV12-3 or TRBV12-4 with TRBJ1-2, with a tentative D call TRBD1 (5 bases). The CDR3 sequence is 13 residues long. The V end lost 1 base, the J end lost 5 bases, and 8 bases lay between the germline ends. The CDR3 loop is CASSLGDRYGYTF. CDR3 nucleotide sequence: TGTGCCAGCAGTTTAGGTGACAGATATGGCTACACCTTC.

CDR3 sequence (DNA): TGTGCCAGCAGCCAAGATCGCTTCGGCCTAGCGGGGGGGCGCGATGAGCAGTTCTTC. Its protein product is CASSQDRFGLAGGRDEQFF. This chain joins TRBV14 and TRBJ2-1, with 12 bases matching TRBD2. The CDR3 length is 19 residues. V gave up 0 bases and J gave up 8 bases; unmatched junction bases: 14. Germline CDR1 reads SGHDN; CDR2 reads FVKESK.

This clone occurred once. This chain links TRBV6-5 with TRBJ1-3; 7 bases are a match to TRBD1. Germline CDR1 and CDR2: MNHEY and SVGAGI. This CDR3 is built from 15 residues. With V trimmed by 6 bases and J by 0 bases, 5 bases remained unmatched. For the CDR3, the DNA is TGTGCCAGCAGAATGGGACAGTACTCTGGAAACACCATATATTTT. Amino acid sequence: CASRMGQYSGNTIYF.

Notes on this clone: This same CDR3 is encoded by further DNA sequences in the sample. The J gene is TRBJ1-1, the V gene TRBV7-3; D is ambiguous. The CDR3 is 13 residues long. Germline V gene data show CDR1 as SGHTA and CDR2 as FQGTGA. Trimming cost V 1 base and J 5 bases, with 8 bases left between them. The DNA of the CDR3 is TGTGCCAGCAGCTTAAGCCTGGGAACTGAAGCTTTCTTT. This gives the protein CASSLSLGTEAFF. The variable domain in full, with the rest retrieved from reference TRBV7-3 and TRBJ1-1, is GAGVSQTPSNKVTEKGKYVELRCDPISGHTALYWYRQSLGQGPEFLIYFQGTGAADDSGLPNDRFFAVRPEGSVSTLKIQRTERGDSAVYLCASSLSLGTEAFFGQGTRLTVV.